This TCR beta chain was sequenced in a study of vaccination and CD4 T cells after COVID-19. Overall study context: Treatment of control cultures consisted of a CEFX pool, an HIV-1 Nef pool, or no peptide. General observations from the study: Analysis of convalescent patients found that 304 of 307 vaccine-specific clones were spike mono-reactive.

Regarding this clonotype: Its antigen is unidentified.

Documented treatment: approximately 9-day PBMC culture with coronavirus spike peptide pools or control peptides (ViraFEST assay). CDR3 length: 14 residues. Germline V gene data show CDR1 as MDHEN and CDR2 as SYDVKM. V shed 8 bases and J 1 base; nucleotides not matched to a gene: 4. Oncomine TCR Beta short-read sequencing was applied to DNA from cultured CD4+ T cells. Genomic DNA was taken out of cultured CD4+ T cells by extraction. TCRdb used MiXCR to reprocess the PCR reads, holding one entry per CDR3 protein. The data hold 8,500 to 13,000 distinct CDR3 sequences, with about 41% observed a single time.

The receptor comes from a human donor who had recovered from COVID-19. The material was CD4+ T cells from blood, cultured in vitro, obtained after SARS-CoV-2 vaccination. The genes are TRBV28 and TRBJ1-1; 10 bases align to TRBD1. The CDR3 is CASLGTGENTEAFF. Here the CDR3 DNA reads TGTGCCAGCCTGGGGACAGGGGAGAACACTGAAGCTTTCTTT.